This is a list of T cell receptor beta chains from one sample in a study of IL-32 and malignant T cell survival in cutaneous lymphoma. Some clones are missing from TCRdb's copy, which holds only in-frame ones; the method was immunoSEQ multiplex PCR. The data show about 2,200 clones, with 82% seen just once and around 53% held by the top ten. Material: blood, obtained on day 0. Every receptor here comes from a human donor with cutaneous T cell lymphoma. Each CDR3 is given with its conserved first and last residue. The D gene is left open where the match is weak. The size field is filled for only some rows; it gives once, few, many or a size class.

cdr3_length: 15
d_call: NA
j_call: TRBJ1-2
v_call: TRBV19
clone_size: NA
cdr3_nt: TGTGCCAGTAGTCCCTCTGTGGGGGGCGCCTATGGCTACACCTTC
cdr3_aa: CASSPSVGGAYGYTF

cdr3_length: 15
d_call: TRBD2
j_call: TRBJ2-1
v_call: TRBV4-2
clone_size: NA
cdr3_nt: TGTGCCAGCAGCCAAGATCCTAGCGGGGGGCATGAGCAGTTCTTC
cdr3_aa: CASSQDPSGGHEQFF

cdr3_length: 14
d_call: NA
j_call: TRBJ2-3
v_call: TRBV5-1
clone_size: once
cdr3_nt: TGCGCCAGCAGCTTGGGAGGAGTGGCAGATACGCAGTATTTT
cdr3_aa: CASSLGGVADTQYF

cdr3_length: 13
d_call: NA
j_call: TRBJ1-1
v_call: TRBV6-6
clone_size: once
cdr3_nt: TGTGCCAGCAGTTCATCAGGTAACACTGAAGCTTTCTTT
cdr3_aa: CASSSSGNTEAFF

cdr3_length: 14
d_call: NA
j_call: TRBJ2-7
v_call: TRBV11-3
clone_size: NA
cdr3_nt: TGTGCCAGCAGCTTCCTAGCGTCCTCCTACGAGCAGTACTTC
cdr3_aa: CASSFLASSYEQYF

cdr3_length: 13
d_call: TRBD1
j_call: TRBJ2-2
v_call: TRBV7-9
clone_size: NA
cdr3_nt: TGTGCCAGCAGGAGGGACAGCACCGGGGAGCTGTTTTTT
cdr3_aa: CASRRDSTGELFF

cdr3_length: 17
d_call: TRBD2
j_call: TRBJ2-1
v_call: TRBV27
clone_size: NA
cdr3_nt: TGTGCCAGCAGTTTACCGTCACTAGCGGGGGGCTACAATGAGCAGTTCTTC
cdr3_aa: CASSLPSLAGGYNEQFF

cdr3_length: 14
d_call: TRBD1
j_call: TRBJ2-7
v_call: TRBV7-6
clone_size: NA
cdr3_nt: TGTGCCAGCAGCTTTTATGCGACAGGGGACGAGCAGTACTTC
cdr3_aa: CASSFYATGDEQYF

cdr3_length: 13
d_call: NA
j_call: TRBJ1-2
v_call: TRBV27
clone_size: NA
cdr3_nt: TGTGCCAGCAGTGGCGGATACTACCTTGGCTACACCTTC
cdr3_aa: CASSGGYYLGYTF

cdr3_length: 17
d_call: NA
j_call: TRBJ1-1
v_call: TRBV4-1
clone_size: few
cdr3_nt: TGCGCCAGCAGCCGTGGTGGCCTGGAGTTCGGCAGCACTGAAGCTTTCTTT
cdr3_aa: CASSRGGLEFGSTEAFF

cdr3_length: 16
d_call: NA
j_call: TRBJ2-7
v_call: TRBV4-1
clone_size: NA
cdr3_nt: TGCGCCAGCAGCCAAGATCCAACCCCGAGCTCCTACGAGCAGTACTTC
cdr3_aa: CASSQDPTPSSYEQYF

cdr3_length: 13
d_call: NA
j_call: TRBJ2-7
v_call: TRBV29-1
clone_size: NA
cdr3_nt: TGCAGCGCTACTAGCAGTGAGGACTACGAGCAGTACTTC
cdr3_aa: CSATSSEDYEQYF

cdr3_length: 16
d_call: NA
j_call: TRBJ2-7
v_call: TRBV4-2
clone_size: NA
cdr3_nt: TGTGCCAGCAGCTTGCCTGGAGAAATTAGCTCCTACGAGCAGTACTTC
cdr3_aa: CASSLPGEISSYEQYF

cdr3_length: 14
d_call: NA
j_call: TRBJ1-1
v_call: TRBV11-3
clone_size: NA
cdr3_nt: TGTGCCAGCAGCGCCGGGACACCGAACACTGAAGCTTTCTTT
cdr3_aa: CASSAGTPNTEAFF

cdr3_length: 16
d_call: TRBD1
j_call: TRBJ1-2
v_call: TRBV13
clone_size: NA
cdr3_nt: TGTGCCAGCAGCTTAGGCCTCGGGACAGAAATCTATGGCTACACCTTC
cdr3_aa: CASSLGLGTEIYGYTF

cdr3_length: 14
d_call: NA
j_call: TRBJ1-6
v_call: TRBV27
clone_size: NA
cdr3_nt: TGTGCCAGCAGTTTCGGCCAGTTTAATTCACCCCTCCACTTT
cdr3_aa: CASSFGQFNSPLHF

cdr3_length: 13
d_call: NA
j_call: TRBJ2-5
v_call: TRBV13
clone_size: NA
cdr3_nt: TGTGCCAGCAGCGTCAGTGGTCTGGAGACCCAGTACTTC
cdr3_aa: CASSVSGLETQYF

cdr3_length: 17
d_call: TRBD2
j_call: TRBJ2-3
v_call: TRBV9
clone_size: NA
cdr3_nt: TGTGCCAGCAGCGTATCCCCCTCGCGGGAGGGGACAGATACGCAGTATTTT
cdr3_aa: CASSVSPSREGTDTQYF

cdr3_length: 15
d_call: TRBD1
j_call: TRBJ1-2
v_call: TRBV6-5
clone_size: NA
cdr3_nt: TGTGCCAGCAGTAGGGACAGGGGAGGGAACTATGGCTACACCTTC
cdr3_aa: CASSRDRGGNYGYTF

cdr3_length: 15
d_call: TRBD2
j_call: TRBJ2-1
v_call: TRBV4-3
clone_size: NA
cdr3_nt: TGCGCCAGCAGCCATACTAGCGGGAGGGCCGTTGAGCAGTTCTTC
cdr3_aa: CASSHTSGRAVEQFF

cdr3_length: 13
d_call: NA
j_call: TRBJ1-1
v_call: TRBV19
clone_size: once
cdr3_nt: TGTGCCAGTAGTATAGGGGCACACACTGAAGCTTTCTTT
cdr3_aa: CASSIGAHTEAFF

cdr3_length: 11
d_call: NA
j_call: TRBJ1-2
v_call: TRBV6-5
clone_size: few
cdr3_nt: TGTGCCAGCAGTAGCCTGTATGGCTACACCTTC
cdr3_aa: CASSSLYGYTF

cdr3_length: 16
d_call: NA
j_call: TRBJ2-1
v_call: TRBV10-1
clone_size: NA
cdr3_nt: TGCGCCAGCAGTGAGTCAGGCGGCCTGGGATACAATGAGCAGTTCTTC
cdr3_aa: CASSESGGLGYNEQFF

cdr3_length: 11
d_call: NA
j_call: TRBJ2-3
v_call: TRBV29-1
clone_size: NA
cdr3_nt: TGCAGCGACATAGTGACAGATACGCAGTATTTT
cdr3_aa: CSDIVTDTQYF

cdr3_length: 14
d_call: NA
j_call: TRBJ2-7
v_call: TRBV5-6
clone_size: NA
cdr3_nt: TGTGCCAGCAGTTCTCAGACAACCTCCTACGAGCAGTACTTC
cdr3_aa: CASSSQTTSYEQYF